A selection of T cell receptor beta chains follows, all from one sample in a study of cytomegalovirus exposure and HLA in healthy donors. Only in-frame clones appear in the TCRdb table, and some are missing; sequencing was by immunoSEQ multiplex PCR. The data show approximately 170,000 clones, 65% to 85% seen once. Source material: PBMCs. These receptors all stem from a male donor in good health and CMV-seronegative. The conserved cysteine and the conserved F or W are not part of the CDR3 here.

>TRBJ1-2|TRBV9|14
ASSVNRVGINYGYT
>TRBJ2-7|TRBV10-3|11
AISELQGDEQY
>TRBJ2-7|TRBV27|15
AAGDSAGTSGSYEQY
>TRBJ2-1|TRBV5-1|14
ASSLGLAGGNERQF
>TRBJ1-1|TRBV14|12
ASSQTSLNTEAF
>TRBJ2-5|TRBV29-1|10
SVVPGGETQY
>TRBJ2-7|TRBV21-1|12
ASSTGTGCNEQY
>TRBJ1-2|TRBV11-1|14
ASSLSGTDDNYGYT
>TRBJ1-5|TRBV19|15
ASSIASGQGSNQPQH
>TRBJ1-4|TRBV7-6|13
ASSVTVATNEKLF
>TRBJ2-7|TRBV19|11
ASSIGREYEQY
>TRBJ2-1|TRBV19|12
ASRTMGGNNEQF
>TRBJ1-6|TRBV6-5|12
ASSTQGVYSPLH
>TRBJ2-5|TRBV5-6|13
ASSLASSGPETQY
>TRBJ2-7|TRBV9|12
ASSDGRASYEQY
>TRBJ2-5|TRBV4-1|11
ASSQDRWETQY
>TRBJ2-3|TRBV14|14
ASSQRGLHATDTQY
>TRBJ2-5|TRBV5-6|13
ASSLLDRVQETQY
>TRBJ2-3|TRBV28|16
ASSTRQGAYPRTDTQY
>TRBJ1-5|TRBV6-5|12
ASRDGTGNQPQH
>TRBJ2-1|TRBV28|11
ASKRGSYNEQF
>TRBJ2-7|TRBV7-2|11
ASSILAVYEQY
>TRBJ2-7|TRBV6-1|13
ASSEGGGRAYEQY
>TRBJ2-3|TRBV6-1|11
ASSATGPDTQY
>TRBJ2-7|TRBV9|11
ASSPTGLYEQY
>TRBJ2-6|TRBV4-3|16
ASSQDYPGGSGANVLT
>TRBJ2-1|TRBV2|17
ASTHPGQRTSGGGDEQF
>TRBJ1-5|TRBV28|14
ASSPGTDLSNQPQH
>TRBJ2-7|TRBV7-2|11
ASSWGGPYEQY
>TRBJ2-5|TRBV4-3|14
ASSQASRQGIETQY
>TRBJ2-1|TRBV11-3|11
ASSLVPGNEQF
>TRBJ2-1|TRBV9|13
ASSGASSSYNEQF
>TRBJ2-1|TRBV4-3|14
ASSQGAGGLGNEQF
>TRBJ2-7|TRBV14|14
ASSQDWFRGAYEQY
>TRBJ1-1|TRBV5-1|11
ASSFIVNTEAF
>TRBJ1-5|TRBV5-4|11
ASSPGAGQPQH
>TRBJ2-1|TRBV7-8|14
ASSTHTSGRINEQF
>TRBJ2-5|TRBV7-2|13
ASSLVRGNQETQY
>TRBJ2-1|TRBV7-2|12
ASSFGTGYVEQF
>TRBJ1-2|TRBV29-1|10
SVEDRGRGYT
>TRBJ2-1|TRBV28|15
ASKVPQASGRRHEQF
>TRBJ2-3|TRBV28|14
ASSEGPRLRTDTQY